These 16 T cell receptor beta chains share one sample of origin, sequenced in a study of blood T cell repertoires in COVID-19. Assay: immunoSEQ multiplex PCR; the TCRdb copy retains only in-frame clones and omits some. The data show about 200,000 clones, with around 81% seen just once and approximately 9% held by the top ten. The specimen was PBMCs or T cells enriched from blood (not recorded which). The receptors were sampled from a woman in her forties or fifties with acute COVID-19.

This clone was recorded only once. The genes are TRBV28 and TRBJ2-7, with TRBD2 identical over 7 bases. Per germline, CDR1 MDHEN and CDR2 SYDVKM. Trimming at V came to 3 bases and at J to 2 bases, leaving 10 bases not matched to a gene. This CDR3 is 16 amino acids long. CDR3 protein: CASSLAWASGPYEQYF. The DNA for the CDR3 is TGTGCCAGCAGTTTGGCTTGGGCTAGCGGACCCTACGAGCAGTACTTC.

With regard to this clone: An end of the junction differs from the germline gene, which may be a read error. V is TRBV7-7 and J is TRBJ2-2; 7 nucleotides agree with TRBD1. Germline V CDR1 and CDR2: SSHAT, FNYEAQ (reference sequence). The CDR3 is 15 amino acids. The CDR3: CASSPRQGYTGELFF. CDR3 DNA sequence: TGTGCTAGCAGTCCGCGACAGGGTTACACCGGGGAGCTGTTTTTT.

This chain joins TRBV5-1 and TRBJ2-1; TRBD2 matches 9 bases. V dropped 2 bases and J dropped 5; count of bases not matched to a gene: 5. This CDR3 is 15 amino acids long. CDR1 and CDR2 from the germline V gene are SGHRS and YFSETQ. In DNA, the CDR3 is TGCGCCAGCAGCTTCTCCGGGACTAGCCACAATGAGCAGTTCTTC. It translates to CASSFSGTSHNEQFF.

The J gene is TRBJ1-6, the V gene TRBV5-1, with TRBD1 as a possible D gene (5 bases). Between the trimmed V and J ends, which lost 2 bases and 9 bases, there was a span of 12 bases. The CDR3 consists of 14 residues. The V gene's germline CDR1 is SGHRS and CDR2 YFSETQ. CDR3 nucleotide sequence: TGCGCCAGCAGCTTCGCGCAGGGAACTTCACCCCTCCACTTT. It specifies CASSFAQGTSPLHF.

The chain combines TRBV27 with TRBJ2-5, with D possibly matching TRBD2 (5 bases). Per the germline V gene, CDR1 is MNHEY and CDR2 is SMNVEV (reference sequence). This CDR3 is 13 amino acids long. The V and J ends lost 5 bases and 5 bases respectively, with 12 bases between them. The CDR3 loop reads CASSPNTGETQYF. Written as DNA, the CDR3 is TGTGCCAGCAGTCCCAATACGGGGGAGACCCAGTACTTC.

As for this clone: Other nucleotide sequences in the sample specify the same CDR3. The rearrangement joins TRBV12-3 or TRBV12-4 to TRBJ2-7; D call uncertain. Trimming took 3 bases from V and 5 from J, leaving 5 bases between them. The CDR3 sequence is 11 residues long. CDR3 residues: CASSLGHEQYF. DNA for the CDR3: TGTGCCAGCAGTTTGGGCCACGAGCAGTACTTC.

This rearrangement joins TRBV28 to TRBJ1-5, with 7 bases fitting TRBD1. V shed 5 bases, J shed 3 bases, and the junction held 7 bases outside the gene matches. The CDR3 runs 15 residues. CDR1 MDHEN and CDR2 SYDVKM come from the germline V gene. CDR3 region: CASSPETGPNQPQHF. DNA for the CDR3: TGTGCCAGCAGTCCAGAGACAGGGCCCAATCAGCCCCAGCATTTT. Full variable domain (rest looked up from reference TRBV28 and TRBJ1-5): DVKVTQSSRYLVKRTGEKVFLECVQDMDHENMFWYRQDPGLGLRLIYFSYDVKMKEKGDIPEGYSVSREKKERFSLILESASTNQTSMYLCASSPETGPNQPQHFGDGTRLSIL.

The J gene is TRBJ1-6, the V gene TRBV7-9; D remains unclear. Trimming cost V 3 bases and J 9 bases, with 9 bases left between them. The CDR3 runs to 13 residues. The germline gives CDR1 SEHNR, CDR2 FQNEAQ (reference sequence). The CDR3: CASSFGAGSPLHF. CDR3 DNA: TGTGCCAGCAGCTTCGGTGCGGGTTCACCCCTCCACTTT.

The V call is TRBV28, the J call TRBJ1-2; no reliable D call. Germline CDR1 MDHEN, CDR2 SYDVKM. The V end lost 8 bases, the J end lost 8 bases, and 12 bases lay between the germline ends. The CDR3 consists of 11 residues. This CDR3 reads CASAENLGYTF. The CDR3 region has the DNA TGTGCCAGCGCCGAGAACCTCGGCTACACCTTC.

V and J are TRBV2 and TRBJ1-2; 8 bases are a match to TRBD1. Trimming removed 5 bases from V and 2 bases from J; junction bases left unmatched: 7. The CDR3 is made up of 15 amino acids. Germline CDR1 and CDR2: SNHLY and FYNNEI. CDR3 nucleotides: TGTGCCAGCAGTTCCCGGACAGGGACAAACTATGGCTACACCTTC. This translates into CASSSRTGTNYGYTF.

CDR3 nucleotides: TGCGCCAGCATCACGACAGGGTGGACTACTGGAAACACCATATATTTT. Amino acids: CASITTGWTTGNTIYF. This sequence joins TRBV4-1 and TRBJ1-3, with TRBD1 identical over 7 bases. Germline assignment: CDR1 MGHRA and CDR2 YSYEKL. The trim removed 7 bases at V and 2 bases at J, leaving 11 bases unmatched. The CDR3 sequence is 16 residues long.

This clone has only a few counts. The chain joins TRBV7-9 to TRBJ1-5; maybe TRBD1 (6 bases). Germline loops: CDR1 SEHNR, CDR2 FQNEAQ (reference sequence). This CDR3 contains 18 residues. V lost 2 bases to trimming and J lost 4 bases, with 21 bases between them. DNA of the CDR3: TGTGCCAGCAGCTTATCTTATATGGGGGCAGGGCATAATCAGCCCCAGCATTTT. It codes for CASSLSYMGAGHNQPQHF.

The chain combines TRBV5-6 with TRBJ2-5; TRBD2 matches at 8 bases. The V and J ends lost 1 base and 5 bases, in that order; junction bases with no gene match: 7. CDR3 length equals 15 residues. Germline V CDR1 and CDR2: SGHDT, YYEEEE. The CDR3 region has the DNA TGTGCCAGCAGCTTGATGACCGGGGGGGCGGAGACCCAGTACTTC. Amino acids: CASSLMTGGAETQYF.

The CDR3 DNA is TGTGCCTGGAGTGTAGGCGGGACAGATCACTATGGCTACACCTTC. It is translated as CAWSVGGTDHYGYTF. The V call is TRBV30, the J call TRBJ1-2, with TRBD1 identical over 7 bases. The junction had 7 bases not matched to a gene; V was cut back by 0 bases and J by 3 bases. The CDR3 is 15 residues long. Germline CDR1 and CDR2: GTSNPN and SVGIG (reference sequence).

The V and J genes are TRBV29-1 and TRBJ2-7; 11 positions match TRBD1. CDR1 is SQVTM and CDR2 is ANQGSEA in the germline V gene. Trimming cost V 7 bases and J 7 bases; bases outside gene matches: 9. The length of the CDR3 is 13 residues. CDR3 region: CSAGGQGAGEQYF. In DNA, the CDR3 is TGCAGCGCGGGCGGACAGGGGGCGGGGGAGCAGTACTTC.

Only one count was recorded for this clone. The CDR3 reads CASSPRVASAPSMYNEQFF. The CDR3 coding sequence is TGTGCCAGCAGCCCGAGGGTGGCGAGCGCGCCTAGTATGTACAATGAGCAGTTCTTC. The V gene is TRBV7-2, the J gene TRBJ2-1, with D perhaps matching TRBD2 (5 bases). There are 19 residues in the CDR3. Trimming pared 5 bases from V and 4 bases from J, leaving 27 bases between. CDR1 and CDR2 (germline): SGHTA, FQGNSA.